The next 5 T cell receptor beta chains were all read from a single sample in a study of PD-1 blockade in classical Hodgkin lymphoma. The data were produced by immunoSEQ multiplex PCR, yet TCRdb's version contains in-frame clones alone and is incomplete. This repertoire shows 20,000 to 30,000 clones, roughly 80% found once; its top ten account for about 8.6%. All patients experienced relapse after autologous stem cell transplantation, and brentuximab vedotin exposure was variable. Source: peripheral blood mononuclear cells (PBMCs), taken before the second cycle of nivolumab. All receptors come from a human donor with classical Hodgkin lymphoma.

The table lists this clone with a few counts. This chain uses TRBV9 with TRBJ2-5; 12 bases line up with TRBD2. The CDR3 spans 17 residues. In germline, CDR1 is SGDLS, CDR2 YYNGEE. V shed 3 bases and J 4 bases; nucleotides not matched to a gene: 10. The CDR3 sequence: CASSAGQLAGGSETQYF. The CDR3 bases are TGTGCCAGCAGCGCGGGTCAACTAGCGGGAGGCTCAGAGACCCAGTACTTC. Using reference TRBV9 and TRBJ2-5 for the parts outside the CDR3, the full variable domain is DSGVTQTPKHLITATGQRVTLRCSPRSGDLSVYWYQQSLDQGLQFLIQYYNGEERAKGNILERFSAQQFPDLHSELNLSSLELGDSALYFCASSAGQLAGGSETQYFGPGTRLLVL.

CDR3 residues: CASRALHGSNQPQHF. The CDR3 DNA reads TGTGCCAGTAGGGCCTTACACGGCAGCAATCAGCCCCAGCATTTT. This rearrangement joins TRBV19 to TRBJ1-5, with D unresolved. The CDR3 runs 15 residues. Germline loops: CDR1 LNHDA, CDR2 SQIVND (reference sequence). The V gene lost 6 bases and the J gene lost 1 base, with 13 bases spanning the gap.

The chain couples TRBV2 to TRBJ2-7, with TRBD1 matching over 8 bases. V shed 6 bases, J shed 5 bases, and the junction held 12 bases outside the gene matches. The CDR3 length is 15 residues. CDR1 is SNHLY and CDR2 is FYNNEI in the germline V gene. CDR3 loop: CASSGWTGSAHEQYF. CDR3 DNA sequence: TGTGCCAGCAGCGGATGGACAGGGTCTGCCCACGAGCAGTACTTC.

This clone was counted only a few times. The J gene is TRBJ2-1, the V gene TRBV2; D is uncertain. Germline assignment: CDR1 SNHLY and CDR2 FYNNEI. The V end was cut by 5 bases, the J end by 12 bases, with 17 bases between. The CDR3 contains 13 residues. CDR3 sequence: CASSSPPRSGQFF. The CDR3, as DNA: TGTGCCAGCAGTTCCCCTCCCCGGTCCGGGCAGTTCTTC.

About this clone: A read error may explain this, as a much larger clone is one base away. The CDR3 here is CAISAQGYAQYF. CDR3 sequence (DNA): TGTGCCATCAGTGCTCAGGGCTACGCGCAGTACTTC. The chain recombines TRBV10-3 with TRBJ2-7; D is perhaps TRBD1 (5 bases). The CDR3 is made up of 12 amino acids. CDR1 and CDR2 (germline): ENHRY, SYGVKD.